This T cell receptor (beta chain) was obtained from a study of blood T cell repertoires in COVID-19. For the study at large: The study drew acute and convalescent COVID-19 samples from the United States, Italy and Spain.

J was trimmed by 5 bases and V by 8 bases; bases with no gene match: 14. The CDR3 sequence is 15 residues long. The germline V gene encodes CDR1 SNHLY and CDR2 FYNNEI. Study processing details: Estimates of nucleated cell counts were drawn from the amplification of reference gene primers. The assay was immunoSEQ multiplex PCR, and TCRdb's table has in-frame clones only and misses some. V and J calls plus clone size are reproduced from that table; the DNA served to infer D and trimming. The sample has about 240,000 clones, about 84% seen once; the top ten hold roughly an eighth. This TCR was sampled from a man older than 75 with acute or convalescent COVID-19. The rearrangement links TRBV2 to TRBJ1-1, with 7 bases matching TRBD1. Sequenced material: peripheral blood. Here the CDR3 DNA reads TGTGCCAGCTCTACCTCCGGGGCAGGGGGGACTGAAGCTTTCTTT. Protein sequence: CASSTSGAGGTEAFF.